This T cell receptor (beta chain) was sequenced in a study of graft-versus-host responses after intestinal transplantation. As for the study in general: Anti-thymocyte globulin was used for induction in all recipients, who then took tacrolimus and steroids for approximately three years.

This CDR3 has 14 residues. The germline V and J ends were trimmed by 4 bases and 2 bases, with 11 bases remaining between them. Germline CDR1 and CDR2: SGDLS and YYNGEE. This clone was picked up one time. The antigen is unknown. This table comes from immunoSEQ multiplex PCR, and its TCRdb copy is limited to in-frame clones, with some not included. The repertoire holds around 45,000 clones, with about nine tenths as singletons. The clonotype comes from a human donor who was the organ donor for an intestinal transplant. The material sequenced was unstimulated CD4+ T cells sorted from spleen or lymph node cells, taken before transplant. The V gene is TRBV9, the J gene TRBJ2-3, with TRBD2 as a possible D gene (5 bases). DNA of the CDR3: TGTGCCAGCAGCCCCCGGGGTACCACAGATACGCAGTATTTT. Translation gives CASSPRGTTDTQYF. Full variable domain (remainder filled in from reference TRBV9 and TRBJ2-3): DSGVTQTPKHLITATGQRVTLRCSPRSGDLSVYWYQQSLDQGLQFLIQYYNGEERAKGNILERFSAQQFPDLHSELNLSSLELGDSALYFCASSPRGTTDTQYFGPGTRLTVL.